This T cell receptor (beta chain) came from a study of CD8+ T cells in alopecia areata. Broader study findings: Across lesional scalp, and particularly alopecia totalis/universalis, clonality surpassed that of normal scalp.

The authors extracted RNA and reverse transcribed it into cDNA as the sequencing template. Profiling relied on immunoSEQ multiplex PCR, and the TCRdb table lists in-frame clones only, not all of them. The top ten hold 16% of the sample, which has 150,000 to 200,000 clones, less than 75% seen once. The sample's treatment: oral pan-JAK inhibitor, 5-10 mg twice daily. PBMCs served as the source from which CD4+ and CD8+ T cells were sorted. In the case of this clone: Antigen specificity is unknown.

CDR3 size: 15 residues. The germline CDR1 and CDR2 sequences are MGHDK and SYGVNS. The V gene lost 3 bases and the J gene lost 1 base, with 9 bases spanning the gap. The receptor's source is a human donor with alopecia areata. The specimen comprised CD4+ T cells sorted from blood, sampled around week 55, from a patient treated with tofacitinib. The chain uses TRBV25-1 and TRBJ2-2; D remains ambiguous. The CDR3 spells CASSDLRENTGELFF. The CDR3 nucleotides are TGTGCCAGCAGTGATCTTAGGGAGAACACCGGGGAGCTGTTTTTT. The full variable domain, its missing parts supplied by reference TRBV25-1 and TRBJ2-2, is EADIYQTPRYLVIGTGKKITLECSQTMGHDKMYWYQQDPGMELHLIHYSYGVNSTEKGDLSSESTVSRIRTEHFPLTLESARPSHTSQYLCASSDLRENTGELFFGEGSRLTVL.